This T cell receptor beta chain was recorded in a study of T cells in Graves' hyperthyroidism and ophthalmopathy. This CDR3 spans 10 amino acids. Germline assignment: CDR1 MNHEY and CDR2 SVGAGI. Subjects aged 18 to 65 presented with newly diagnosed hyperthyroidism of less than 2 months' duration. Thyroid ultrasound and orbital computed tomography, with clinical symptoms and serum thyroxine and TRAb, informed diagnoses. PBMCs were obtained from about 9 ml fresh peripheral blood. Whole-study results and caveats: The blood repertoire included most of the expanded thyroid clonotypes above 0.001.

A note on this clonotype: Its antigen is as yet unknown. Relative to the germline gene, one junction end is altered; a read error may explain this.

TCR beta CDR3 sequences were amplified from RNA transcripts. Using the HTBI primer set, a first-round RT-PCR was run on the TCR CDR3. TCRdb itself ran the multiplex PCR reads through MiXCR, one entry per CDR3 protein. The sample records about 840,000 distinct CDR3 sequences, 38% being singletons. This TCR was recovered from a man aged 18 to 29 with Graves' hyperthyroidism. The rearrangement uses TRBV6-5 and TRBJ1-2, with 9 bases matching TRBD1. Sequencing was done on a sample of blood. In DNA form, the CDR3 reads TGTGCCAGCAGACCGGGACAGGGCTCCTTC. Translated: CASRPGQGSF.